The T cell receptor beta chain under discussion was sequenced for a study of blood T cell repertoires in COVID-19. For the study at large: From the United States, Italy and Spain came samples of acute and convalescent COVID-19.

Germline CDR1 is SGDLS and CDR2 is YYNGEE. This CDR3 contains 19 residues. Trimming took 3 bases from V and 2 from J, leaving 25 bases between them. Original handling: Amplified reference gene primers provided the basis for estimating nucleated cell counts. TCRdb keeps only in-frame clones here, not all; method: immunoSEQ multiplex PCR. From that table come the V and J calls and clone size; the DNA was used to work out D and trimming. This repertoire shows a few hundred thousand clones, around 87% found once; its top ten account for 2% to 3%. This TCR was sampled from a woman in her fifties or sixties with acute or convalescent COVID-19. Input material: peripheral blood. The rearrangement links TRBV9 to TRBJ2-3; TRBD2 is a possible D gene (8 bases). Here the CDR3 DNA reads TGTGCCAGCAGCGCAGGGGGGATAGCGGGACCCTCCCTCACAGATACGCAGTATTTT. This codes for CASSAGGIAGPSLTDTQYF.